The 6 T cell receptor beta chains reported below all come from one sample, sequenced in a study of cytomegalovirus exposure and HLA in healthy donors. The PCR used 60 Vbeta and 13 Jbeta primers. Data came from immunoSEQ multiplex PCR; TCRdb stores just in-frame clones and leaves some out. The sample shows about 74,000 clones, and 6.5% to 9% sits with its ten largest clones. Sequencing was performed on PBMCs. These receptors were taken from a female donor in good health and CMV-seropositive.

The chain couples TRBV7-9 to TRBJ1-2; D not resolved. The germline V and J ends were trimmed by 3 bases and 7 bases, with 6 bases remaining between them. There are 11 residues in the CDR3. CDR1 and CDR2 (germline): SEHNR, FQNEAQ (reference sequence). The CDR3 DNA sequence: TGTGCCAGCAGCTTGCGGGGTGGCTACACCTTC. Translation: CASSLRGGYTF. The variable domain in full, completed from reference TRBV7-9 and TRBJ1-2, reads DTGVSQNPRHKITKRGQNVTFRCDPISEHNRLYWYRQTLGQGPEFLTYFQNEAQLEKSRLLSDRFSAERPKGSFSTLEIQRTEQGDSAMYLCASSLRGGYTFGSGTRLTVV.

The chain couples TRBV2 to TRBJ2-2; a possible D gene is TRBD2 (6 bases). This CDR3 is 15 amino acids long. Germline V gives CDR1 SNHLY, CDR2 FYNNEI. Trimming removed 6 bases from V and 5 bases from J, with 16 bases in between. The CDR3 coding sequence is TGTGCCAGCAGAAAAAGGGACTTAGAGACCGGGGAGCTGTTTTTT. Its protein product is CASRKRDLETGELFF.

The CDR3 DNA follows: TGTGCCAGCAGTTACTCGGCGGGGCTCTACGAGCAGTACTTC. Protein: CASSYSAGLYEQYF. This chain links TRBV6-6 with TRBJ2-7, with D possibly matching TRBD2 (6 bases). V gave up 0 bases and J gave up 3 bases, with 9 bases separating them. The germline V gene encodes CDR1 MNHNY and CDR2 SVGAGI (reference sequence). The CDR3 runs to 14 residues.

This chain uses TRBV10-1 with TRBJ2-1, with D possibly matching TRBD2 (5 bases). This CDR3 comprises 15 residues. V shed 5 bases and J shed 0 bases, with 11 bases lying between them. Germline CDR1 is WNHNN and CDR2 is SYGVQD (reference sequence). CDR3 nucleotides: TGCGCCAGCAGTAGAGGACTGAGCTCCTACAATGAGCAGTTCTTC. It is translated as CASSRGLSSYNEQFF.

The chain employs TRBV28 and TRBJ2-1; 8 nucleotides match TRBD2. This CDR3 spans 16 amino acids. Germline CDR1 reads MDHEN; CDR2 reads SYDVKM. With V trimmed by 5 bases and J by 7 bases, 13 bases remained unmatched. The CDR3 DNA follows: TGTGCCAGCAGTCCTCCTCGGACTAGCTGGGGAAATGAGCAGTTCTTC. Translation: CASSPPRTSWGNEQFF. The full variable domain, its missing parts supplied by reference TRBV28 and TRBJ2-1, is DVKVTQSSRYLVKRTGEKVFLECVQDMDHENMFWYRQDPGLGLRLIYFSYDVKMKEKGDIPEGYSVSREKKERFSLILESASTNQTSMYLCASSPPRTSWGNEQFFGPGTRLTVL.

The chain links TRBV6-5 to TRBJ2-5, with D perhaps TRBD2 (7 bases). Trimming removed 6 bases from V and 5 bases from J, with 19 bases in between. The CDR3 runs 15 residues. The germline V gene encodes CDR1 MNHEY and CDR2 SVGAGI. The CDR3 nucleotides are TGTGCCAGCAGGCAGAGGGGGGGGCCTCGGGAGACCCAGTACTTC. Translated: CASRQRGGPRETQYF.